This T cell receptor beta chain was profiled in a study of T cells in tuberculosis. TCRdb keeps only in-frame clones here, not all; method: immunoSEQ multiplex PCR. Found here are tens of thousands of clones, more than 75% of them singletons; the top ten hold over 1.5%. Study-wide results and caveats: Some low-affinity tetramer-binding T cells may be absent from this sample.

Thawed, overnight-rested PBMC were stained with GMM-loaded CD1B tetramer, viability dye and anti-CD3, then sorted. The lipid loaded on the CD1B tetramers was C32 glucose monomycolate from Rhodococcus equi. CDR1 and CDR2 from the germline V gene are MNHEY and SVGAGI. This CDR3 contains 13 residues. V was clipped by 5 bases and J by 2 bases, with 10 bases between them. The receptor was isolated from an adult woman with latent tuberculosis. This chain uses TRBV6-5 with TRBJ2-7; tentative D call: TRBD1 (6 bases). Material: CD1b-GMM tetramer-negative cells sorted from PBMCs. The CDR3 is CASSEQGPYEQYV. The CDR3 nucleotides are TGTGCCAGCAGTGAACAGGGTCCCTACGAGCAGTACGTC.